These T cell receptor beta chains were read from a single sample in a study of cytomegalovirus exposure and HLA in healthy donors. TCRdb's table, derived via immunoSEQ multiplex PCR, lists solely in-frame clones and lacks some. The table records about 98,000 clones, around 85% of them present only once. Sequenced material: PBMCs. The receptors shown here come from a woman between 25 and 40 years old in good health and CMV-seronegative. Each CDR3 is given with its conserved first and last residue. The D gene is left open where the match is weak. The size entry is marked missing in some rows and otherwise reads once, few, many or a size class.

CDR3 DNA: TGTGCCAGCAGCTCAGGCGGGGCCGACAATGAGCAGTTCTTC
CDR3 protein: CASSSGGADNEQFF
V gene: TRBV7-8
clone size: -
D gene: -
J gene: TRBJ2-1

CDR3 DNA: TGCGCCAGCAATTTGAGGGAATCCTACGAGCAGTACTTC
CDR3 protein: CASNLRESYEQYF
V gene: TRBV4-1
clone size: once
D gene: -
J gene: TRBJ2-7

CDR3 DNA: TGTGCCAGCCGGACCGGGGGGGCCAAAAACATTCAGTACTTC
CDR3 protein: CASRTGGAKNIQYF
V gene: TRBV6-6
clone size: -
D gene: TRBD2
J gene: TRBJ2-4

CDR3 DNA: TGTGCCAGCAGTCGACAGGGTTCTCAGAATTCACCCCTCCACTTT
CDR3 protein: CASSRQGSQNSPLHF
V gene: TRBV6-5
clone size: few
D gene: TRBD1
J gene: TRBJ1-6

CDR3 DNA: TGTGCCAGCAGTAACCCGGGAAACTATGGCTACACCTTC
CDR3 protein: CASSNPGNYGYTF
V gene: TRBV7-2
clone size: -
D gene: -
J gene: TRBJ1-2

CDR3 DNA: TGTGCCAGCAGCCGGACTAGCTACTACGAGCAGTACTTC
CDR3 protein: CASSRTSYYEQYF
V gene: TRBV28
clone size: -
D gene: TRBD2
J gene: TRBJ2-7

CDR3 DNA: TGTGCCAGCAGCTTAAACAGGGAAGAGACCCAGTACTTC
CDR3 protein: CASSLNREETQYF
V gene: TRBV7-3
clone size: -
D gene: -
J gene: TRBJ2-5

CDR3 DNA: TGTGCCAGCAGTATGGGGGGGACAGGGGATGAAAAACTGTTTTTT
CDR3 protein: CASSMGGTGDEKLFF
V gene: TRBV28
clone size: -
D gene: TRBD1
J gene: TRBJ1-4

CDR3 DNA: TGTGCCAGTATCCCTAGCGGGTGGGGGAACACCGGGGAGCTGTTTTTT
CDR3 protein: CASIPSGWGNTGELFF
V gene: TRBV19
clone size: -
D gene: TRBD2
J gene: TRBJ2-2

CDR3 DNA: TGTGCCAGTAAGACAGGGGGCGCGTGGGGAGATACGCAGTATTTT
CDR3 protein: CASKTGGAWGDTQYF
V gene: TRBV19
clone size: once
D gene: TRBD1
J gene: TRBJ2-3

CDR3 DNA: TGTGCCAGCAGTGAATACTATGGGCAGTACTTC
CDR3 protein: CASSEYYGQYF
V gene: TRBV25-1
clone size: -
D gene: -
J gene: TRBJ2-7

CDR3 DNA: TGTGCCAGTAGTAAAGGACAGGGACCCTCAGATACGCAGTATTTT
CDR3 protein: CASSKGQGPSDTQYF
V gene: TRBV19
clone size: few
D gene: TRBD1
J gene: TRBJ2-3

CDR3 DNA: TGTGCCAGCAGCGTAGCACAGACCACAAACAATGAGCAGTTCTTC
CDR3 protein: CASSVAQTTNNEQFF
V gene: TRBV9
clone size: -
D gene: -
J gene: TRBJ2-1

CDR3 DNA: TGTGCCAGCAGCTTAGATTCCGGGAGCACTGAAGCTTTCTTT
CDR3 protein: CASSLDSGSTEAFF
V gene: TRBV7-2
clone size: once
D gene: -
J gene: TRBJ1-1

CDR3 DNA: TGTGCCAGCAGTTACAGCAGGTCGAACACTGAAGCTTTCTTT
CDR3 protein: CASSYSRSNTEAFF
V gene: TRBV6-5
clone size: -
D gene: -
J gene: TRBJ1-1

CDR3 DNA: TGCAGCGTAGACACAGGCACTGGGACCGGGGAGCTGTTTTTT
CDR3 protein: CSVDTGTGTGELFF
V gene: TRBV29-1
clone size: once
D gene: -
J gene: TRBJ2-2

CDR3 DNA: TGTGCCAGCAGCCCCCTTACAGGGTCCCTGAACACTGAAGCTTTCTTT
CDR3 protein: CASSPLTGSLNTEAFF
V gene: TRBV7-9
clone size: -
D gene: -
J gene: TRBJ1-1

CDR3 DNA: TGTGCCACCACCCAGGGGGCCGACAATGATAAGCAGTTCTTC
CDR3 protein: CATTQGADNDKQFF
V gene: TRBV7-6
clone size: -
D gene: TRBD1
J gene: TRBJ2-1

CDR3 DNA: TGCGCCAGCAGCTCTTCGGGAGGGCTCTACGAGCAGTACTTC
CDR3 protein: CASSSSGGLYEQYF
V gene: TRBV5-1
clone size: -
D gene: TRBD2
J gene: TRBJ2-7

CDR3 DNA: TGTGCCAGCAGCGTAGAGGACAGACATAACAATGAGCAGTTCTTC
CDR3 protein: CASSVEDRHNNEQFF
V gene: TRBV9
clone size: -
D gene: -
J gene: TRBJ2-1

CDR3 DNA: TGCGCCAGCAGCCAAGATAACAGGGGTAGCAATCAGCCCCAGCATTTT
CDR3 protein: CASSQDNRGSNQPQHF
V gene: TRBV4-3
clone size: -
D gene: TRBD1
J gene: TRBJ1-5

CDR3 DNA: TGTGCCAGCAGTGCCCGACAGGTGCTGGGGGAGCAGTACTTC
CDR3 protein: CASSARQVLGEQYF
V gene: TRBV27
clone size: -
D gene: -
J gene: TRBJ2-7

CDR3 DNA: TGTGCCACCAGCAGAGATGACAGGGTGGACTATGGCTACACCTTC
CDR3 protein: CATSRDDRVDYGYTF
V gene: TRBV15
clone size: once
D gene: TRBD1
J gene: TRBJ1-2